This T cell receptor (beta chain) was captured by sequencing in a study of shared clonotypes between healthy human individuals (dated by TCRdb to 2018 to 2020). Background on the whole study: The cohort comprised two women and a few men aged 18 to 49 years. Different laboratories and diverse techniques were used to prepare libraries and sequence TCR repertoires, to increase sequencing depth and limit assay-specific biases. To estimate repertoire size and how much clonotypes are shared between individuals, the study performed deep sequencing of blood TCR repertoires from five healthy adults. Per donor, three plates each were used for CD4 naive and CD4 memory, two for CD8 naive, and one for CD8 memory. Between about 0.94 and 8.9 billion PBMCs per donor were obtained by leukapheresis.

The trim is 1 base for V and 7 bases for J, with a gap of 16 bases between the germline ends. Taken from cysteine to phenylalanine, the CDR3 has 16 residues. The DNA shown is the 48-base CDR3, in frame from base 1. In the germline V gene, CDR1 corresponds to SGHTA and CDR2 to FQGNSA. A note on this clone: Its antigen remains undetermined. No clone much larger than this one lies a single base away; base qualities are absent.

Beyond this particular receptor, the publication reports: Because the study included a small number of donors, the genetic and exposure-history diversity represented was limited. Naive subsets generally had larger estimated clonotype richness than memory subsets. Based on pairwise subsampling, the degree of clonotype sharing among donors was expected to be affected by sequencing depth. Even with the large sequencing depth, rarefaction of the sorted-subset datasets indicated that sequencing was incomplete. Across a few donors, approximately 4.9% of naive CD4, 3.5% of naive CD8, 2.3% of memory CD4, and about 0.44% of memory CD8 clonotypes were shared. Only blood was sampled, and tissue TCR repertoires likely differ from those in blood. Clonotypes shared by all four sorted-subset donors showed higher generation probabilities than non-shared clonotypes.

For the CD8 naive samples, CD45RO-negative cells were positively selected for CCR7, yielding a CD45RA+CCR7+ population from which TemRA cells were excluded. Healthy HIV-negative adults with no recently reported acute infections or vaccinations were included as donors. All donors were Caucasian adults living in Nashville, Tennessee, USA. After blood collection by leukapheresis, PBMCs were isolated using Ficoll-Histopaque density gradient centrifugation and then cryopreserved in the vapor phase of liquid nitrogen. Analytical flow cytometry was used to check the purity and quantity of every magnetically sorted T cell population. Genomic DNA was isolated from every sorted fraction and measured by UV absorbance on a Nanodrop 2000c. TCR CDR3 regions were amplified from genomic DNA by multiplex PCR using the deep immunoSEQ assay. For each cell subset, the extracted genomic DNA was distributed evenly across all wells of several immunoSEQ 96-well plates, and each plate served as one replicate. For sorted subsets, about 220 ng of genomic DNA, equivalent to 25,000 to 35,000 T cell genomes, went into each replicate PCR. The purified libraries were quantified using a Qubit 3.0 fluorometer, sized with a Bioanalyzer 2100, and then quantified again using the KAPA Library Quantification kit. Every immunoSEQ 96-well plate was sequenced on a dedicated single-read 150-cycle Illumina NextSeq 550 flow cell. In the paper's pipeline: Because the immunoSEQ output held only junctional sequences and lacked quality scores, the filtering could not match the filtering applied to full-length reads. To assign V/J genes and CDR3, sequences were annotated against IMGT germline references using PyIR, a Python wrapper for IgBLAST v1.9. Any read was removed if the V/J assignment was weak (E-value above 1e-6), the CDR3 was missing, or the read contained stop codons, out-of-frame junctions, or ambiguous translated residues. V3J clonotypes were defined by identical inferred V gene, J gene, and CDR3 amino acid sequence. To compute the percentage overlap between repertoires, the number of shared unique clonotypes was divided by the size of the smaller repertoire. Repertoire richness was assessed with RTK rarefaction, the Chao1 estimator, and Recon v2.1 estimates of unobserved clonotypes. Generation probabilities were computed with OLGA for all TCRbeta clonotypes obtained by the gDNA method from four donors. As stored in TCRdb, this immuneACCESS dataset retains in-frame rearrangements with V and J assigned. A fraction of the clones does not appear; measured against another copy, unresolved V genes explain less than half of the discrepancy, and the remainder lacks a known reason. V and J calls and clone size follow that table, whereas D and trimming were derived from the DNA. The sample table records around 1.9 million clones; 93% of these occur just once. Jointly, the top ten make up 1.7% of the sample.

Specimen: naive CD8+ T cells from PBMCs. The sample's cell subset or site label, in plain terms: CD45RA+CCR7+. The clonotype was recovered from a man aged 18 to 35 in good health. Some clones in this sample may be carry-over from other donors' samples. The V and J segments used are TRBV7-2 and TRBJ1-4; the D gene lacks a confident call. The sequenced DNA: TGTGCCAGCAGCTTAGGGGAAGGGCTTCTGGGTGAAAAACTGTTTTTT. This is translated as CASSLGEGLLGEKLFF.